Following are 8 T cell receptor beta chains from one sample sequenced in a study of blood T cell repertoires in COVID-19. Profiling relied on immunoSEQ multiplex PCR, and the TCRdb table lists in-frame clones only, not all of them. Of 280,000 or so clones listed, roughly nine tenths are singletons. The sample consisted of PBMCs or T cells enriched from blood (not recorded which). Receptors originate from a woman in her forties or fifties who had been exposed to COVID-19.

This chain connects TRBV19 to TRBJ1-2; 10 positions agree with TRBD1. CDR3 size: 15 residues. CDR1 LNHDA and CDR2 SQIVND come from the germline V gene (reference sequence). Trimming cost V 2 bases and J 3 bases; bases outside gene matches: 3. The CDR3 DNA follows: TGTGCCAGTAGTATATCGACAGGGGGCGACTATGGCTACACCTTC. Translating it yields CASSISTGGDYGYTF.

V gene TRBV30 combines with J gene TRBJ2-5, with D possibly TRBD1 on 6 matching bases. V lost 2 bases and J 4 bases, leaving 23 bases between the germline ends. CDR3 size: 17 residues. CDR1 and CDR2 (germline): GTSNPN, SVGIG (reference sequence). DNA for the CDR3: TGTGCCTGGAGTCCTCGCGCCGGGACACCGAGGCGAGAGACCCAGTACTTC. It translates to CAWSPRAGTPRRETQYF.

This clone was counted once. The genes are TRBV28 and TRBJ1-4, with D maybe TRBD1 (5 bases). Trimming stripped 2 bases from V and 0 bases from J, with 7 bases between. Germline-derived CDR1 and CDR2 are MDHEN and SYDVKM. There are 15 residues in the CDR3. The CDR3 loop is CASSLRGSTNEKLFF. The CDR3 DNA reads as TGTGCCAGCAGTTTAAGGGGATCAACTAATGAAAAACTGTTTTTT. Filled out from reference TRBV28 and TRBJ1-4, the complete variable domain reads DVKVTQSSRYLVKRTGEKVFLECVQDMDHENMFWYRQDPGLGLRLIYFSYDVKMKEKGDIPEGYSVSREKKERFSLILESASTNQTSMYLCASSLRGSTNEKLFFGSGTQLSVL.

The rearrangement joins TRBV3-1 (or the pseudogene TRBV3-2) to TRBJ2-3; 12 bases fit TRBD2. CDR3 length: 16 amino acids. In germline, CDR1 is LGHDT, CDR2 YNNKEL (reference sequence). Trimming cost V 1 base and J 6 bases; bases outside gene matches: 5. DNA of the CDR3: TGTGCCAGCAGCCAAGGCCTAGCGGGGGGGTACGATACGCAGTATTTT. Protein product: CASSQGLAGGYDTQYF.

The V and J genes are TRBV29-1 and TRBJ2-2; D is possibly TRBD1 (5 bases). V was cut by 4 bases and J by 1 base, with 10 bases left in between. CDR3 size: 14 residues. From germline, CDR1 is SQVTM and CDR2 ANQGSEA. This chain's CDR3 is CSVVQAMNTGELFF. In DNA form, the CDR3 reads TGCAGCGTTGTACAGGCTATGAACACCGGGGAGCTGTTTTTT.

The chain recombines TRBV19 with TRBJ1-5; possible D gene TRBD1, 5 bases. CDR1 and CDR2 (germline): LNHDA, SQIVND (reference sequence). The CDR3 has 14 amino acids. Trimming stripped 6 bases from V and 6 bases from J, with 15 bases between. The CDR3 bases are TGTGCCAGTAGCCCTGGGGGGGTCGCTCAGCCCCAGCATTTT. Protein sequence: CASSPGGVAQPQHF.

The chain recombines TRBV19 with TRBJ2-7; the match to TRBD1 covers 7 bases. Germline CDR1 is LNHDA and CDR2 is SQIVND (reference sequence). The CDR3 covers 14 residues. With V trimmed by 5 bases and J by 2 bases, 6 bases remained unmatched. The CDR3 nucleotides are TGTGCCAGTAGTGCCCGGACAGGACCCTACGAGCAGTACTTC. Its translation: CASSARTGPYEQYF.

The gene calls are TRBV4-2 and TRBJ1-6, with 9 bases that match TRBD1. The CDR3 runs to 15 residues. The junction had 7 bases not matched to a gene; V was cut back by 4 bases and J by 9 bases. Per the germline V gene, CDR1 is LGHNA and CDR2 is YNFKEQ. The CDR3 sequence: CASSRYGQGSSPLHF. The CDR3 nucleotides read TGTGCCAGCAGCCGATACGGACAGGGGAGTTCACCCCTCCACTTT.